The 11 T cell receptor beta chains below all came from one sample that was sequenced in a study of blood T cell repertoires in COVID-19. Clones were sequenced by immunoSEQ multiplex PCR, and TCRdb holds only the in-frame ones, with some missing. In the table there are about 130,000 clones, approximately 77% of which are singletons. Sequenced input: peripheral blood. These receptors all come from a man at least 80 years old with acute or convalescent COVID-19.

CDR3 sequence reads: CASSPRREGGDTQYF. CDR3 DNA sequence: TGTGCCAGCAGCCCTCGACGGGAGGGGGGAGATACGCAGTATTTT. The chain joins TRBV11-2 to TRBJ2-3; 8 bases match TRBD2. CDR3 length equals 15 residues. Germline-derived CDR1 and CDR2 are SGHAT and FQNNGV. Losses at the gene ends were 5 bases for V and 5 bases for J; bases not matched to a gene: 9.

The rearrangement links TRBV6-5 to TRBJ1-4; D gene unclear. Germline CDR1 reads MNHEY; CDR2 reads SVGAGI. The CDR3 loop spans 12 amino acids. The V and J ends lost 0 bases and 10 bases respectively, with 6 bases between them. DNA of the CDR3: TGTGCCAGCAGTTACTCTTCGGGAAAACTGTTTTTT. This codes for CASSYSSGKLFF.

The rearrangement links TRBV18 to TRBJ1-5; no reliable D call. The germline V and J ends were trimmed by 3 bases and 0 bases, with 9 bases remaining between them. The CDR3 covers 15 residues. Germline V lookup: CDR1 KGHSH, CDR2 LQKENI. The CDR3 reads CASSPGSDSNQPQHF. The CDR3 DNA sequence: TGTGCCAGCTCACCTGGCTCAGATAGCAATCAGCCCCAGCATTTT.

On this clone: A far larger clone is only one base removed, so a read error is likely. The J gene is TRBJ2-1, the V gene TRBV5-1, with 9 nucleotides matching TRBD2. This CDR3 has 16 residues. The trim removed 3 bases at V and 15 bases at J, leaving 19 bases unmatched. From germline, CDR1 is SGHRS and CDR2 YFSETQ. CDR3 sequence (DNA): TGCGCCAGCAGCTGGGATGGCGGGGGGGCGTTGGGGAGCCGGTTCTTC. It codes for CASSWDGGGALGSRFF.

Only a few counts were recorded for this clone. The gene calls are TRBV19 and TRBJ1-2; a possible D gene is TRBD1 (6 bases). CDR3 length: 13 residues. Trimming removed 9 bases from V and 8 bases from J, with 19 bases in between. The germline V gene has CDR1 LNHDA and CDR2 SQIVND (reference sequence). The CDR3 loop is CASNGQPEVGYTF. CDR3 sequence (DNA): TGTGCCAGCAACGGACAGCCTGAGGTCGGCTACACCTTC.

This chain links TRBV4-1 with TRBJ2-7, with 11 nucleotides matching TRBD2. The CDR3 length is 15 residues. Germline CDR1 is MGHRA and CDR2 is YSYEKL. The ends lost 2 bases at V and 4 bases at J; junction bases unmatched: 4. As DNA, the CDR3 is TGCGCCAGCAGCCAAACTAGCGGGGGAGCTTACGAGCAGTACTTC. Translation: CASSQTSGGAYEQYF.

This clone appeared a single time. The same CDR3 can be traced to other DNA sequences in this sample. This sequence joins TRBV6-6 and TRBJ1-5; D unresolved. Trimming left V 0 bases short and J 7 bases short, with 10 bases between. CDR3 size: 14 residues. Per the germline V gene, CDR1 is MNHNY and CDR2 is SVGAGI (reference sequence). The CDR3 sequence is CASSYSERNQPQHF. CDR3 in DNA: TGTGCCAGCAGTTACTCGGAGAGGAACCAGCCCCAGCATTTT.

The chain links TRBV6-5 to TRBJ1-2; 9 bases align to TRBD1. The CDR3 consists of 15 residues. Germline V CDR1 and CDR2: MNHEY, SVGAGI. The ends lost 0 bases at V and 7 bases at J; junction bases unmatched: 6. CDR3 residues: CASSYSGTGYSGYTF. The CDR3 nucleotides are TGTGCCAGCAGTTACTCCGGGACAGGGTATAGTGGCTACACCTTC.

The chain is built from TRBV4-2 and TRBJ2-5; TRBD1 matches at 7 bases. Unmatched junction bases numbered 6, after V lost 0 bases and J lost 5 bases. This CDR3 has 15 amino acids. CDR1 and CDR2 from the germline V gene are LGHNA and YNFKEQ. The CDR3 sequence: CASSQEVNRGETQYF. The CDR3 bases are TGTGCCAGCAGCCAAGAGGTAAACAGGGGCGAGACCCAGTACTTC.

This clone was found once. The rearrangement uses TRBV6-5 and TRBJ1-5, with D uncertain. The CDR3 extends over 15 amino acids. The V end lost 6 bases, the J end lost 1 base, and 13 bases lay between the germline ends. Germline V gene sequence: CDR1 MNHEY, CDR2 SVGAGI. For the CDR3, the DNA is TGTGCCAGCAGCCCCGGTGAGGGCAGCAATCAGCCCCAGCATTTT. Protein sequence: CASSPGEGSNQPQHF.

CDR3 region: CASSFAQGVLNYGYTF. In DNA, the CDR3 is TGTGCCAGCAGCTTCGCTCAGGGGGTCCTGAACTATGGCTACACCTTC. This chain links TRBV7-9 with TRBJ1-2, with 7 bases identical to TRBD1. CDR1 SEHNR and CDR2 FQNEAQ come from the germline V gene (reference sequence). CDR3 length: 16 residues. Unmatched junction bases numbered 9, after V lost 3 bases and J lost 2 bases.